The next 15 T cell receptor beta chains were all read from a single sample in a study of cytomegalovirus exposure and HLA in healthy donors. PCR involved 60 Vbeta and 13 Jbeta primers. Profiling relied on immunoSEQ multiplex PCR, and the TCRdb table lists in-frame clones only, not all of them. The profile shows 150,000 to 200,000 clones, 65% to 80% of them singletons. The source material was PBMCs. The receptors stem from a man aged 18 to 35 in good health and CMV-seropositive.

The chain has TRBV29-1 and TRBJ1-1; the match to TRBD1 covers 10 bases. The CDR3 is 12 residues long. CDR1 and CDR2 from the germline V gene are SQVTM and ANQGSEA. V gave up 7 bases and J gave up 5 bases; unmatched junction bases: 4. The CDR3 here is CSGQGAITEAFF. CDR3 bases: TGCAGCGGACAGGGGGCTATTACTGAAGCTTTCTTT. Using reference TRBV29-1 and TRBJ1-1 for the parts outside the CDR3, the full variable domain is SAVISQKPSRDICQRGTSLTIQCQVDSQVTMMFWYRQQPGQSLTLIATANQGSEATYESGFVIDKFPISRPNLTFSTLTVSNMSPEDSSIYLCSGQGAITEAFFGQGTRLTVV.

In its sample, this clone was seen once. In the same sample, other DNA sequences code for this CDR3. CDR3 residues: CSVDSNTEAFF. As DNA, the CDR3 is TGCAGCGTTGATTCAAACACTGAAGCTTTCTTT. V usage is TRBV29-1 and J usage is TRBJ1-1; D gene uncertain. Germline V lookup: CDR1 SQVTM, CDR2 ANQGSEA. The CDR3 runs 11 residues. Trimming took off 3 bases at V and 2 bases at J, with 4 bases between the two ends.

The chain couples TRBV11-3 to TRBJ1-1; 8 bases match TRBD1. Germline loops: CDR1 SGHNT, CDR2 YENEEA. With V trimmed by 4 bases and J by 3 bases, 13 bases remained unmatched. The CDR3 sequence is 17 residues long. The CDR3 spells CASSSPPTGQADTEAFF. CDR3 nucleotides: TGTGCCAGCAGCTCCCCCCCTACGGGACAGGCGGACACTGAAGCTTTCTTT.

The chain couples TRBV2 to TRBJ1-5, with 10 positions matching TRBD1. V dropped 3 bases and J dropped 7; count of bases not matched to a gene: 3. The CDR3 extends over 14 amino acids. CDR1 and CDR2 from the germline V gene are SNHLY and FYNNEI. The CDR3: CASSEGTGDQPQHF. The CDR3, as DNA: TGTGCCAGCAGTGAGGGGACAGGGGACCAGCCCCAGCATTTT.

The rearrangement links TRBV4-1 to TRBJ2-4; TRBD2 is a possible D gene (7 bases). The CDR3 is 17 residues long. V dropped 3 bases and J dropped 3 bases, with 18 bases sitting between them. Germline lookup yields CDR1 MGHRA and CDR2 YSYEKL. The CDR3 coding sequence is TGCGCCAGCAGCCAGTCGAGGGGGGGGGCTGTCAAAAACATTCAGTACTTC. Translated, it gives CASSQSRGGAVKNIQYF.

CDR3 protein: CASSPGTSATDTQYF. CDR3 DNA sequence: TGTGCCAGCAGCCCCGGGACTAGCGCCACAGATACGCAGTATTTT. V gene TRBV5-6 combines with J gene TRBJ2-3, with 10 bases that match TRBD2. Germline CDR1 and CDR2: SGHDT and YYEEEE. This CDR3 has 15 residues. Trimming cost V 4 bases and J 2 bases; bases outside gene matches: 4. Full variable domain (missing parts from reference TRBV5-6 and TRBJ2-3): DAGVTQSPTHLIKTRGQQVTLRCSPKSGHDTVSWYQQALGQGPQFIFQYYEEEERQRGNFPDRFSGHQFPNYSSELNVNALLLGDSALYLCASSPGTSATDTQYFGPGTRLTVL.

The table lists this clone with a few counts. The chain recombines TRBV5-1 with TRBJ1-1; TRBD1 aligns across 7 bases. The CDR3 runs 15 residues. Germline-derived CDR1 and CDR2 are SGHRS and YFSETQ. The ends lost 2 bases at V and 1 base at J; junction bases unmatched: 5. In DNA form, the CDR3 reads TGCGCCAGCAGCTTCTCGGGACAGACGAACACTGAAGCTTTCTTT. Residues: CASSFSGQTNTEAFF.

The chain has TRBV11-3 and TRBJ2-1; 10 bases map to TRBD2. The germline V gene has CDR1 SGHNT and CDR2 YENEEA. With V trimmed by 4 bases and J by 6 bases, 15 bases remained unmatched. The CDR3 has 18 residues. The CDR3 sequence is CASSSYPLAGARSNEQFF. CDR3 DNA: TGTGCCAGCAGCTCCTATCCTCTAGCGGGAGCGAGGAGCAATGAGCAGTTCTTC.

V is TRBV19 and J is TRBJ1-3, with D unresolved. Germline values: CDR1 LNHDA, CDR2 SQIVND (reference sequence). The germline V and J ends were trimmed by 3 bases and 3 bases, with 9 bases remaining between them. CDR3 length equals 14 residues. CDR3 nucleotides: TGTGCCAGTAGTATGCCAGGTGGTGGAAACACCATATATTTT. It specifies CASSMPGGGNTIYF.

The CDR3 DNA follows: TGTGCCAGCAGTTATTGGCGAGCGGGGCGCCAAGAGACCCAGTACTTC. It yields the protein CASSYWRAGRQETQYF. The rearrangement uses TRBV6-5 and TRBJ2-5; 7 bases are a match to TRBD2. CDR1 is MNHEY, CDR2 SVGAGI, per germline. Trimming at V came to 3 bases and at J to 1 base, leaving 8 bases not matched to a gene. The CDR3 has 16 amino acids.

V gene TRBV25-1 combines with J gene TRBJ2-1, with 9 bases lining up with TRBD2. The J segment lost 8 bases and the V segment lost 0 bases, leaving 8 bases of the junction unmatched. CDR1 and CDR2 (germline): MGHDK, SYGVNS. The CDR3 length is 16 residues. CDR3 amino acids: CASSEYKAGGPDEQFF. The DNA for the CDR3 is TGTGCCAGCAGTGAATATAAGGCGGGAGGGCCTGATGAGCAGTTCTTC.

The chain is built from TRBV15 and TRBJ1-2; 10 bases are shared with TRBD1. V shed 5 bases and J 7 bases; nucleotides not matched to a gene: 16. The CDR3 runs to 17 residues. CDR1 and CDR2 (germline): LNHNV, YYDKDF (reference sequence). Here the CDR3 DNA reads TGTGCCACCAGCGGGCTGAGTGGACAGGGGGGAAAGAGTGGCTACACCTTC. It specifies CATSGLSGQGGKSGYTF.

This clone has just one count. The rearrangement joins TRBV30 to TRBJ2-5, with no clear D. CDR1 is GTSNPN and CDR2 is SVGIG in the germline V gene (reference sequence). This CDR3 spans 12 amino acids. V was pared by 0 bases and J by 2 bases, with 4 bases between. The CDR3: CAWSVRQETQYF. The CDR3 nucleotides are TGTGCCTGGAGTGTCAGACAAGAGACCCAGTACTTC.

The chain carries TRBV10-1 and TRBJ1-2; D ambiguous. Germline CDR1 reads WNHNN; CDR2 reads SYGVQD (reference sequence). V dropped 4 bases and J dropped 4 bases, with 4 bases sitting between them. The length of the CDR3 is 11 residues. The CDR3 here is CASSAGYGYTF. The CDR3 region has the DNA TGCGCCAGCAGTGCCGGCTATGGCTACACCTTC.

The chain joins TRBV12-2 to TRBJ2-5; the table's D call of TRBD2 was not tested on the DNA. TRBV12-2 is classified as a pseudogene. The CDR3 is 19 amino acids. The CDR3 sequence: CASRSEGGAGSSGKETQYF. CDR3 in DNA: TGTGCAAGTCGCTCAGAAGGGGGGGCCGGGTCTAGCGGAAAAGAGACCCAGTACTTC.